This T cell receptor (beta chain) was profiled in a study of human T cells and chemical hapten exposure. General observations from the study: No change in TCRs above 1 in 1000 frequency was produced by DPC sensitization.

In the original workflow: Samples contained a median of about 96,000 TCRs, with a range of about 23,224 to 700,000. MiXCR was run by TCRdb on the 5' RACE reads, yielding one entry per CDR3 protein. These V and J calls derive from TCRdb rather than the authors' analysis. The repertoire holds tens of thousands of distinct CDR3 sequences, about 16% seen once, with about 6.5% in the top ten. Unfractionated whole blood yielded the extracted total RNA. CDR3 length: 13 residues. V lost 1 base, J lost 7 bases, and 10 bases lay in between. Germline V CDR1 and CDR2: DFQATT, SNEGSKA (reference sequence). As to this clonotype: No antigen is known for it.

The source is a female donor in good health. The chain employs TRBV20-1 and TRBJ2-2; D remains ambiguous. The CDR3 region has the DNA TGCAGTGCTAGAGGAGTTGTGGGCGGGGAGCTGTTTTTT. It codes for CSARGVVGGELFF.